Detailed here is one T cell receptor beta chain. Its antigen is unidentified. Patients with Susac syndrome met diagnostic criteria defined recently for definite or probable disease. The CD8+ and CD4+ T cells were negatively isolated, with the TEMRA cells enriched by FACS. These data come from a study of CD8 T cells in Susac syndrome. Study-level results: In Susac syndrome, CD4+ T cell repertoires lacked any clonal expansion.

Random hexamers primed reverse transcription of about 0.45 to 1 ug RNA. It was immunoSEQ multiplex PCR that amplified TCR beta CDR3 across 54 Vbeta and 13 Jbeta. MiXCR, applied by TCRdb to the immunoSEQ multiplex PCR reads, yields one record per CDR3 protein. Among some 110,000 distinct CDR3 sequences listed, over 95% were seen once. Trimming left V 4 bases short and J 0 bases short, with 11 bases between. Germline V gene sequence: CDR1 GTSNPN, CDR2 SVGIG (reference sequence). This CDR3 has 14 residues. Sequenced: CD4+ T cells from PBMCs. This chain joins TRBV30 and TRBJ2-3, with D tentatively TRBD1 or TRBD2 (5 bases each). The clonotype comes from a human donor with Susac syndrome. The CDR3 here is CAWTRDVSTDTQYF. Here the CDR3 DNA reads TGTGCCTGGACTCGGGACGTTAGCACAGATACGCAGTATTTT.